Presented here are 12 T cell receptor beta chains from one specimen sequenced in a study of T cells in Graves' hyperthyroidism and ophthalmopathy. Amplification yielded TCR beta CDR3 regions, with RNA transcripts as the source. HTBI primers drove first-round RT-PCR of the TCR CDR3. TCRdb processed the multiplex PCR reads anew with MiXCR; each CDR3 protein has one entry. Among almost 250,000 distinct CDR3 sequences, about 25% were seen once, and the ten largest hold around 40%. The material sequenced was blood. All receptors derive from a woman in her 40s with Graves' ophthalmopathy.

The chain is built from TRBV2 and TRBJ1-1; 8 bases are a match to TRBD1. The CDR3 runs to 15 residues. The ends lost 7 bases at V and 7 bases at J; junction bases unmatched: 14. From germline, CDR1 is SNHLY and CDR2 FYNNEI. CDR3 region: CASNPTGAARGEAFF. The CDR3 nucleotides read TGTGCCAGCAACCCGACAGGGGCCGCGAGGGGTGAAGCTTTCTTT.

Many counts were recorded for this clonotype. The chain employs TRBV19 and TRBJ2-5; a weak D match, TRBD2 (5 bases). The germline CDR1 and CDR2 sequences are LNHDA and SQIVND (reference sequence). V was cut by 4 bases and J by 4 bases, with 13 bases left in between. The CDR3 contains 14 residues. CDR3 loop: CASSSTPAGETQYF. Here the CDR3 DNA reads TGTGCCAGTAGTAGCACACCGGCGGGAGAGACCCAGTACTTC.

The J gene is TRBJ2-5, the V gene TRBV7-3, with D possibly being TRBD2 (7 bases). V lost 1 base and J lost 7, with 10 bases in between. CDR3 size: 13 residues. Germline V CDR1 and CDR2: SGHTA, FQGTGA. The chain's CDR3 is CASSLNREGTQYF. The DNA of the CDR3 is TGTGCCAGCAGCTTAAACAGGGAGGGGACCCAGTACTTC. The complete variable domain, with remaining parts taken from reference TRBV7-3 and TRBJ2-5, reads GAGVSQTPSNKVTEKGKYVELRCDPISGHTALYWYRQSLGQGPEFLIYFQGTGAADDSGLPNDRFFAVRPEGSVSTLKIQRTERGDSAVYLCASSLNREGTQYFGPGTRLLVL.

At least ten counts were recorded for this clonotype. The J gene is TRBJ2-7, the V gene TRBV2; 9 bases fit TRBD1. The CDR3 length is 13 residues. J was trimmed by 2 bases and V by 9 bases; bases with no gene match: 5. Germline assignment: CDR1 SNHLY and CDR2 FYNNEI. The CDR3 spells CARTGTGTYEQYF. DNA for the CDR3: TGTGCCAGAACCGGGACAGGGACCTACGAGCAGTACTTC.

J is TRBJ1-3 and V is TRBV9, with TRBD1 identical over 7 bases. With V trimmed by 4 bases and J by 0 bases, 13 bases remained unmatched. The CDR3 contains 18 residues. In germline, CDR1 is SGDLS, CDR2 YYNGEE. Here the CDR3 reads CASSLQSQGGVSGNTIYF. The CDR3 region has the DNA TGTGCCAGCAGCCTCCAGAGCCAGGGGGGGGTCTCTGGAAACACCATATATTTT.

This clonotype was counted ten times or more. The chain employs TRBV27 and TRBJ1-2; the D is unclear. This CDR3 has 13 amino acids. Germline V lookup: CDR1 MNHEY, CDR2 SMNVEV (reference sequence). Deletions cut 5 bases from V and 5 bases from J, with 12 bases between. Here the CDR3 DNA reads TGTGCCAGCAGTGGCAGCCCTACTTATGGCTACACCTTC. Residues: CASSGSPTYGYTF.

This clonotype was seen a handful of times. This sequence joins TRBV20-1 and TRBJ2-7; D possibly corresponds to TRBD1 (6 bases). The CDR3 length is 14 residues. In germline, CDR1 is DFQATT, CDR2 SNEGSKA (reference sequence). V lost 1 base and J 6 bases, leaving 16 bases between the germline ends. The DNA of the CDR3 is TGCAGTGCTAGAGGTGCAGGGGTGAAGGGCGAGCAGTACTTC. Translated: CSARGAGVKGEQYF.

The chain combines TRBV20-1 with TRBJ1-5; perhaps TRBD1 as D (6 bases). Germline loops: CDR1 DFQATT, CDR2 SNEGSKA (reference sequence). CDR3 length equals 13 residues. V dropped 5 bases and J dropped 4 bases, with 12 bases sitting between them. CDR3 sequence reads: CSAAYQGNQPQHF. The CDR3 bases are TGCAGTGCTGCGTATCAGGGGAATCAGCCCCAGCATTTT.

This clonotype was found many times. J is TRBJ2-7 and V is TRBV19, with D possibly TRBD2 on 5 matching bases. V shed 3 bases and J shed 6 bases, with 6 bases lying between them. Germline V gives CDR1 LNHDA, CDR2 SQIVND (reference sequence). The CDR3 is 11 amino acids. The CDR3 reads CASSIGGEQYF. In DNA, the CDR3 is TGTGCCAGTAGTATCGGAGGCGAGCAGTACTTC.

This clonotype occurred a few times. Since a much larger clone is just one base distant, this may be a read error. The chain combines TRBV2 with TRBJ2-6; TRBD1 is a possible D gene (5 bases). This CDR3 has 14 residues. Germline CDR1 SNHLY, CDR2 FYNNEI. The CDR3: CAGSKGTGANVLTF. As DNA, the CDR3 is TGTGCCGGCAGCAAGGGGACTGGGGCCAACGTCCTGACTTTC. Full variable domain (remainder filled in from reference TRBV2 and TRBJ2-6): EPEVTQTPSHQVTQMGQEVILRCVPISNHLYFYWYRQILGQKVEFLVSFYNNEISEKSEIFDDQFSVERPDGSNFTLKIRSTKLEDSAMYFCAGSKGTGANVLTFGAGSRLTVL.

This clonotype has a count of ten or more. This rearrangement joins TRBV4-1 to TRBJ2-5; TRBD2 might be the D (5 bases). Germline loops: CDR1 MGHRA, CDR2 YSYEKL. V lost 1 base and J 5 bases, leaving 11 bases between the germline ends. The CDR3 sequence is 14 residues long. CDR3 loop: CASSQGRRGETQYF. The DNA of the CDR3 is TGCGCCAGCAGCCAAGGCCGCCGAGGGGAGACCCAGTACTTC.

The chain links TRBV28 to TRBJ1-1; D gene ambiguous. Trimming stripped 7 bases from V and 0 bases from J, with 24 bases between. Germline CDR1 reads MDHEN; CDR2 reads SYDVKM. CDR3 length: 18 amino acids. CDR3 loop: CASILRREATILNTEAFF. DNA of the CDR3: TGTGCCAGCATCCTAAGGAGAGAGGCTACCATCCTGAACACTGAAGCTTTCTTT.